One and the same sample provided the 10 T cell receptor beta chains below, sequenced in a study of patients and donors after allogeneic stem cell transplantation. A single record per CDR3 protein comes from TCRdb applying MiXCR to the RT-PCR reads. The sample lists about 100,000 distinct CDR3 sequences; less than 45% were seen once. Sequencing was carried out using blood, either unsorted or a sorted T cell fraction (not recorded which). The source is a human donor who was either an allogeneic HSCT recipient or a stem cell or donor lymphocyte infusion donor (not recorded which). It is not recorded whose cells these are; they may come from a transplant donor.

This chain connects TRBV4-3 to TRBJ2-2; TRBD2 agrees at 10 bases. The trim removed 3 bases at V and 3 bases at J, leaving 7 bases unmatched. The CDR3 is 17 amino acids. Germline V gives CDR1 LGHNA, CDR2 YSLEER. The CDR3 loop reads CASSQEEREGDTGELFF. Here the CDR3 DNA reads TGCGCCAGCAGCCAGGAGGAGCGGGAGGGGGACACCGGGGAGCTGTTTTTT.

This clonotype has only a few counts. The rearrangement uses TRBV29-1 and TRBJ1-3, with D possibly matching TRBD1 (5 bases). The CDR3 contains 12 residues. Per germline, CDR1 SQVTM and CDR2 ANQGSEA. V was clipped by 5 bases and J by 11 bases, with 16 bases between them. CDR3 sequence (DNA): TGCAGCGTTAGGGGACCGGAGGACGCCATATATTTT. Amino acid sequence: CSVRGPEDAIYF.

The chain employs TRBV2 and TRBJ1-5; possibly TRBD1 for D (6 bases). Trimming cost V 2 bases and J 7 bases, with 12 bases left between them. The V gene's germline CDR1 is SNHLY and CDR2 FYNNEI. This CDR3 contains 14 residues. The CDR3: CASSEIGGRQPQHF. The CDR3, as DNA: TGTGCCAGCAGTGAAATAGGGGGAAGGCAGCCCCAGCATTTT.

This clonotype was found a few times. The chain couples TRBV29-1 to TRBJ2-1, with 10 bases matching TRBD1. Looked up from germline, CDR1 is SQVTM and CDR2 is ANQGSEA. Trimming at V came to 3 bases and at J to 7 bases, leaving 6 bases not matched to a gene. This CDR3 is 14 amino acids long. This CDR3 is CSVEMRDRGNEQFF. CDR3 nucleotide sequence: TGCAGCGTTGAGATGAGGGACAGGGGAAATGAGCAGTTCTTC.

The rearrangement uses TRBV2 and TRBJ2-1; D might be TRBD2 (8 bases). CDR1 is SNHLY and CDR2 is FYNNEI in the germline V gene. The CDR3 extends over 16 amino acids. Trimming removed 8 bases at V and 4 bases at J, with 21 bases between. The CDR3 is CASPGGNSGEYNEQFF. CDR3 coding DNA: TGTGCCAGCCCAGGGGGAAATAGCGGGGAATACAATGAGCAGTTCTTC.

The V gene is TRBV28, the J gene TRBJ2-1; D gene ambiguous. CDR3 size: 15 residues. Germline CDR1 and CDR2: MDHEN and SYDVKM. V was shortened by 6 bases and J by 0 bases, with 12 bases between the two germline ends. The CDR3, as DNA: TGTGCCAGCAGGCCCCGTGCGAGCTCCTACAATGAGCAGTTCTTC. Translation: CASRPRASSYNEQFF. The full variable domain, with the rest looked up from reference TRBV28 and TRBJ2-1, is DVKVTQSSRYLVKRTGEKVFLECVQDMDHENMFWYRQDPGLGLRLIYFSYDVKMKEKGDIPEGYSVSREKKERFSLILESASTNQTSMYLCASRPRASSYNEQFFGPGTRLTVL.

The chain couples TRBV24-1 to TRBJ1-5, with D possibly matching TRBD1 (5 bases). The germline V gene has CDR1 KGHDR and CDR2 SFDVKD. The V and J ends lost 0 bases and 0 bases respectively, with 14 bases between them. The CDR3 is made up of 18 amino acids. Here the CDR3 DNA reads TGTGCCACCAGTGATTTGCACCGGGACTCACTTAGCAATCAGCCCCAGCATTTT. Protein product: CATSDLHRDSLSNQPQHF.

This chain uses TRBV12-3 or TRBV12-4 with TRBJ1-6; 8 bases align to TRBD1. V lost 3 bases, J lost 10 bases, and 5 bases stayed unmatched. The CDR3 contains 14 residues. CDR3 DNA sequence: TGTGCCAGCAGTTTTCGACAGGGGCAATCACCCCTCCACTTT. Protein product: CASSFRQGQSPLHF.

The chain employs TRBV29-1 and TRBJ2-7; D remains ambiguous. From germline, CDR1 is SQVTM and CDR2 ANQGSEA. This CDR3 is 13 amino acids long. The V and J ends lost 6 bases and 4 bases respectively, with 16 bases between them. The CDR3 nucleotides are TGCAGCGTCATCTTCTCAGTGGGGTACGAGCAGTACTTC. As protein: CSVIFSVGYEQYF.

This clonotype was detected many times. This sequence joins TRBV29-1 and TRBJ1-1; 8 positions agree with TRBD1. V was pared by 1 base and J by 8 bases, with 3 bases of the junction left unmatched. Germline V CDR1 and CDR2: SQVTM, ANQGSEA. The CDR3 has 12 residues. The CDR3 loop reads CSVEGTGTEAFF. Here the CDR3 DNA reads TGCAGCGTTGAAGGGACAGGGACCGAAGCTTTCTTT.